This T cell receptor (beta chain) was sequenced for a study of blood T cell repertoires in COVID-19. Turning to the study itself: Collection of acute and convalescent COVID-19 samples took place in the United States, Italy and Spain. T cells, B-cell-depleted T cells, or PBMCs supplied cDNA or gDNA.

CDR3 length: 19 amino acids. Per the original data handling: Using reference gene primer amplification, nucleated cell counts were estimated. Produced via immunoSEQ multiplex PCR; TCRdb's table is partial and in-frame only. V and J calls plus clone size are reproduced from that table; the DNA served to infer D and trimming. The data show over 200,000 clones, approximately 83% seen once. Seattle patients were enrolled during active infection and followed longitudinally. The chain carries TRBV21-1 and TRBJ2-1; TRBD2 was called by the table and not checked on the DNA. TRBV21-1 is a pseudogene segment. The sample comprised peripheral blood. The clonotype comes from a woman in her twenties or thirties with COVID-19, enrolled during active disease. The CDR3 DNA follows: TGTGCCAGCAGCAAAGAAGGAGGACTAGCGGGAGGGCTAATCTATGAGCAGTTCTTC. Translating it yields CASSKEGGLAGGLIYEQFF.